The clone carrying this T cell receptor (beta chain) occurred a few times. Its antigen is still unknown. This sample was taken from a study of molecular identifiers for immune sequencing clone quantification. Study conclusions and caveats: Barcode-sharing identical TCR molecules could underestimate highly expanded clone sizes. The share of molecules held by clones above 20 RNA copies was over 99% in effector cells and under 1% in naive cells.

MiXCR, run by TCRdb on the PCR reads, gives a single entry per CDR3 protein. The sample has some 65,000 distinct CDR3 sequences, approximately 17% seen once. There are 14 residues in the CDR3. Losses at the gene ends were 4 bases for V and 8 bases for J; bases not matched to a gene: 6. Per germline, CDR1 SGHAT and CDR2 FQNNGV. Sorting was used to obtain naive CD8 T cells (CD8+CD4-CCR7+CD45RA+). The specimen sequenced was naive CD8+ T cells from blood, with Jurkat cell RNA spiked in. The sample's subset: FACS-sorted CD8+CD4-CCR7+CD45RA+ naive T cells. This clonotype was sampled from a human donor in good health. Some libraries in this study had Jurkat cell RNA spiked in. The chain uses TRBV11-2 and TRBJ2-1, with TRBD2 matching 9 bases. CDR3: CASSSWGGRDEQFF. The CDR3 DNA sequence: TGTGCCAGCAGCTCCTGGGGCGGGAGGGATGAGCAGTTCTTC.